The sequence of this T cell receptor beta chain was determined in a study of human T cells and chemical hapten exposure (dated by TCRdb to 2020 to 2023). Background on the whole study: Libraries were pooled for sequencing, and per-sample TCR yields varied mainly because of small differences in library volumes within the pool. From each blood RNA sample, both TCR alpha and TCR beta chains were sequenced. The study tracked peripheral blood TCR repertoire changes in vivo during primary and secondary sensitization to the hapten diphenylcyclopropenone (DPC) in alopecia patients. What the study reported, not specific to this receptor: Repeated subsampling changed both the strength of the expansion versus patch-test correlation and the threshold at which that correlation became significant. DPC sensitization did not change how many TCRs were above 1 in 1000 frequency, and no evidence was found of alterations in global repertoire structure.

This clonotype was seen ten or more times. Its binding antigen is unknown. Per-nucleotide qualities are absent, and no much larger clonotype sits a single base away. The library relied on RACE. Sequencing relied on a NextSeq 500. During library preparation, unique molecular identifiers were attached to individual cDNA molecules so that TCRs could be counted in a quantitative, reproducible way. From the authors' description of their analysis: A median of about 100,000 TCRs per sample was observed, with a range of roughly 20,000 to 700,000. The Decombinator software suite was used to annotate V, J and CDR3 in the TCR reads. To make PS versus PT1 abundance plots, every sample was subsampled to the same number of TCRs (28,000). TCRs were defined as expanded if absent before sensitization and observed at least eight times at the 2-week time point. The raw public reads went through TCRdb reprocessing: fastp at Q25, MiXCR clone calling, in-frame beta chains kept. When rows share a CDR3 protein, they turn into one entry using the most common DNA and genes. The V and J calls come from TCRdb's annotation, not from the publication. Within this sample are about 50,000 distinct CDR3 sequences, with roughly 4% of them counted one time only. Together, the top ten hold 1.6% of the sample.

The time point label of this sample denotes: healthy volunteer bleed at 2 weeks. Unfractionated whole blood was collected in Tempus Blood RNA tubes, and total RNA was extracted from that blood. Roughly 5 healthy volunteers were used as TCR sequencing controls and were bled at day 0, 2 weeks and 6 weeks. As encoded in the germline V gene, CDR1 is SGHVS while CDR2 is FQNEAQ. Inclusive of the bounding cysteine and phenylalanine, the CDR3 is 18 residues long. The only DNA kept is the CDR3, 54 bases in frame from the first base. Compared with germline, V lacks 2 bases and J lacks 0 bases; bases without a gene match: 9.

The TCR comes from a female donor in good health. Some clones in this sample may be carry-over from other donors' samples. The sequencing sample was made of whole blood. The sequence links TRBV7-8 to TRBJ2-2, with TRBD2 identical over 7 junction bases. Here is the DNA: TGTGCCAGCAGCTTACTGGGTTCCGGGGGGACGAACACCGGGGAGCTGTTTTTT. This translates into CASSLLGSGGTNTGELFF.